The 28 T cell receptor beta chains below were found in one sample sequenced in a study of T cell repertoires in cytomegalovirus infection. These receptors lack a known antigen. TCRdb reprocessed the reads with MiXCR, giving one entry per CDR3 protein. The data show about 830,000 distinct CDR3 sequences, with roughly 33% seen just once and roughly 12% held by the top ten. The sample was cultured CD8+ T cells from PBMCs, taken from culture after CMV antigen stimulation. These receptors were obtained from a human donor in good health (CMV status not recorded). Some clones in this sample may be carry-over from other donors' samples.

This chain connects TRBV6-4 to TRBJ2-1; D is undetermined. The CDR3 sequence is 11 residues long. The V gene's germline CDR1 is MRHNA and CDR2 SNTAGT. V was trimmed by 10 bases and J by 13 bases, leaving 17 bases between them. The CDR3 bases are TGTGCCACCCTACCGACGGAACAACAGTTCTTC. Protein sequence: CATLPTEQQFF.

CDR3 in DNA: TGTGCCAGCAGTTCCCGGGACTGGGGAGGGGAGACCCAGTACTTC. Amino acid sequence: CASSSRDWGGETQYF. The chain couples TRBV6-6 to TRBJ2-5, with 7 bases that match TRBD2. V lost 4 bases and J lost 5; bases outside the gene matches: 10. The CDR3 has 15 residues. Germline CDR1 is MNHNY and CDR2 is SVGAGI (reference sequence).

This clonotype was picked up a small number of times. This rearrangement joins TRBV6-5 to TRBJ1-3; the D gene is possibly TRBD1 (5 bases). This CDR3 is 15 amino acids long. Between the trimmed V and J ends, which lost 5 bases and 0 bases, there was a span of 11 bases. Germline CDR1 and CDR2: MNHEY and SVGAGI. The CDR3, as DNA: TGTGCCAGCAGTACCACAGGTCGCTCTGGAAACACCATATATTTT. Protein sequence: CASSTTGRSGNTIYF.

On this clonotype itself: Since a much larger clone is just one base distant, this may be a read error. The chain uses TRBV7-4 and TRBJ1-2; D remains unclear. The CDR3 is made up of 13 amino acids. Trimming left V 4 bases short and J 6 bases short, with 12 bases between. CDR1 and CDR2 from the germline V gene are SGHVT and SQSDAQ. Here the CDR3 reads CASSSRTTHGYTF. In nucleotides, the CDR3 is TGTGCCAGCAGCTCACGGACGACCCATGGCTACACCTTC. The full variable domain, its missing parts supplied by reference TRBV7-4 and TRBJ1-2, is GAGVSQSPRYKVAKRGRDVALRCDSISGHVTLYWYRQTLGQGSEVLTYSQSDAQRDKSGRPSGRFSAERPERSVSTLKIQRTEQGDSAVYLCASSSRTTHGYTFGSGTRLTVV.

The J gene is TRBJ1-2, the V gene TRBV7-9; D call uncertain. Germline CDR1 SEHNR, CDR2 FQNEAQ (reference sequence). Trimming pared 6 bases from V and 4 bases from J, leaving 15 bases between. The CDR3 runs 14 residues. The CDR3 region has the DNA TGTGCCAGCAGACCCACATGGGAAGGCTATGGCTACACCTTC. It codes for CASRPTWEGYGYTF.

There are a few counts of this clonotype. The chain has TRBV5-1 and TRBJ1-2; TRBD1 matches 7 bases. CDR1 is SGHRS and CDR2 is YFSETQ in the germline V gene. The V gene end was trimmed by 5 bases and the J gene end by 5 bases; junction bases not matched to a gene: 6. The CDR3 is 13 amino acids. The CDR3 is CASRPGGLYGYTF. DNA of the CDR3: TGCGCCAGCAGACCAGGGGGACTATATGGCTACACCTTC.

The chain carries TRBV5-4 and TRBJ2-5; D may be TRBD2 (6 bases). The germline V gene has CDR1 SGHNT and CDR2 YYREEE (reference sequence). CDR3 length: 15 residues. V gave up 6 bases and J gave up 2 bases, with 17 bases separating them. Written as DNA, the CDR3 is TGTGCCAGCACCGCGACTAGTGGGGCTCAAGAGACCCAGTACTTC. Protein sequence: CASTATSGAQETQYF. The full variable domain, completed using reference TRBV5-4 and TRBJ2-5, is ETGVTQSPTHLIKTRGQQVTLRCSSQSGHNTVSWYQQALGQGPQFIFQYYREEENGRGNFPPRFSGLQFPNYSSELNVNALELDDSALYLCASTATSGAQETQYFGPGTRLLVL.

This clonotype was seen a handful of times. J is TRBJ1-2 and V is TRBV6-4, with D hard to call. This CDR3 has 12 residues. Germline V lookup: CDR1 MRHNA, CDR2 SNTAGT. The V and J ends lost 0 bases and 14 bases respectively, with 13 bases between them. CDR3 region: CASSDSKVLRTF. CDR3 in DNA: TGTGCCAGCAGTGACTCGAAGGTCTTGCGGACCTTC.

The genes are TRBV6-6 and TRBJ1-3; no definite D call. The germline V gene has CDR1 MNHNY and CDR2 SVGAGI (reference sequence). This CDR3 comprises 12 residues. The V and J ends lost 6 bases and 4 bases respectively, with 7 bases between them. The DNA for the CDR3 is TGTGCCAGCAGCGGAGAAGGAAACACCATATATTTT. Residues: CASSGEGNTIYF.

The sample holds a few counts of this clonotype. The chain uses TRBV7-8 and TRBJ2-6, with 10 bases aligning to TRBD1. The CDR3 sequence is 19 residues long. Germline V gives CDR1 SGHVS, CDR2 FQNEAQ. The junction had 10 bases not matched to a gene; V was cut back by 5 bases and J by 0 bases. The CDR3 DNA sequence: TGTGCCAGCAGCCCTAGGCCGGGACAGGGGCACTCTGGGGCCAACGTCCTGACTTTC. Protein: CASSPRPGQGHSGANVLTF. Supplemented by reference TRBV7-8 and TRBJ2-6, the full variable domain reads GAGVSQSPRYKVAKRGQDVALRCDPISGHVSLFWYQQALGQGPEFLTYFQNEAQLDKSGLPSDRFFAERPEGSVSTLKIQRTQQEDSAVYLCASSPRPGQGHSGANVLTFGAGSRLTVL.

J is TRBJ1-5 and V is TRBV4-1; D unresolved. Trimming pared 4 bases from V and 7 bases from J, leaving 14 bases between. Germline values: CDR1 MGHRA, CDR2 YSYEKL. This CDR3 contains 14 residues. CDR3 nucleotide sequence: TGCGCCAGCAGCCCTCCTGATGGGAGGCAGCCCCAGCATTTT. Its protein product is CASSPPDGRQPQHF.

J is TRBJ2-4 and V is TRBV12-3 or TRBV12-4; perhaps TRBD2 as D (5 bases). The CDR3 loop spans 11 amino acids. Trimming removed 10 bases at V and 8 bases at J, with 12 bases between. The CDR3 loop is CATVLGHIQYF. Here the CDR3 DNA reads TGTGCCACCGTACTAGGGCACATTCAGTACTTC.

The gene calls are TRBV27 and TRBJ1-2; TRBD1 is a possible D gene (5 bases). Between the trimmed V and J ends, which lost 3 bases and 2 bases, there was a span of 7 bases. CDR1 MNHEY and CDR2 SMNVEV come from the germline V gene (reference sequence). The CDR3 contains 13 residues. CDR3 DNA: TGTGCCAGCAGTTTTAACAGGAACTATGGCTACACCTTC. The encoded protein is CASSFNRNYGYTF.

This chain joins TRBV2 and TRBJ2-7, with 7 bases identical to TRBD1. V shed 6 bases, J shed 3 bases, and the junction held 5 bases outside the gene matches. CDR1 and CDR2 from the germline V gene are SNHLY and FYNNEI. CDR3 length equals 13 residues. CDR3 in amino acids: CASRLRTGYEQYV. CDR3 bases: TGTGCCAGCAGGTTAAGGACAGGCTACGAGCAGTACGTC.

In its sample, this clonotype was seen many times. The J gene is TRBJ1-1, the V gene TRBV7-9; 10 bases are a match to TRBD1. The CDR3 is 15 amino acids. V was pared by 4 bases and J by 7 bases, with 9 bases of the junction left unmatched. From germline, CDR1 is SEHNR and CDR2 FQNEAQ (reference sequence). CDR3 DNA: TGTGCCAGCAGCTCACCGGAGGACAGGGGGAGTGAAGCTTTCTTT. It yields the protein CASSSPEDRGSEAFF. Filled out from reference TRBV7-9 and TRBJ1-1, the complete variable domain reads DTGVSQNPRHKITKRGQNVTFRCDPISEHNRLYWYRQTLGQGPEFLTYFQNEAQLEKSRLLSDRFSAERPKGSFSTLEIQRTEQGDSAMYLCASSSPEDRGSEAFFGQGTRLTVV.

This chain links TRBV27 with TRBJ2-7; 7 nucleotides agree with TRBD1. Germline-derived CDR1 and CDR2 are MNHEY and SMNVEV (reference sequence). The CDR3 is 15 residues long. CDR3 nucleotides: TGTGCCAGCAGGATTAGGGGGCTCGGGGTTTACGAGCTGTACGTC. This translates into CASRIRGLGVYELYV.

This clonotype was detected a few times. The germline gene is not matched at one end of the junction; a read error may be the cause. The V gene is TRBV27, the J gene TRBJ1-3; D remains ambiguous. Per germline, CDR1 MNHEY and CDR2 SMNVEV (reference sequence). The CDR3 covers 15 residues. The CDR3 spells CASSSFFNSANTIYF. CDR3 in DNA: TGTGCCAGCAGTTCATTTTTCAACTCTGCAAACACCATATATTTT.

J is TRBJ2-5 and V is TRBV7-3; D is ambiguous. Per the germline V gene, CDR1 is SGHTA and CDR2 is FQGTGA. The ends were cut back, 5 bases at V and 1 base at J, with 14 bases in the middle. This CDR3 spans 15 amino acids. CDR3 amino acids: CASSPDGGFQETQYF. CDR3 nucleotide sequence: TGTGCCAGCAGCCCCGACGGTGGGTTCCAAGAGACCCAGTACTTC.

The rearrangement links TRBV29-1 to TRBJ2-1; possible D gene TRBD1, 6 bases. CDR3 length: 13 residues. Germline V CDR1 and CDR2: SQVTM, ANQGSEA. Trimming took off 4 bases at V and 4 bases at J, with 11 bases between the two ends. This CDR3 is CSVAPGAYNEQFF. The CDR3 DNA is TGCAGCGTTGCCCCAGGGGCATACAATGAGCAGTTCTTC.

The chain employs TRBV4-1 and TRBJ1-1; D unclear. Trimming pared 1 base from V and 2 bases from J, leaving 11 bases between. CDR1 is MGHRA and CDR2 is YSYEKL in the germline V gene. CDR3 length: 15 amino acids. In DNA, the CDR3 is TGCGCCAGCAGCCAAGCGAGGAGCATAAACACTGAAGCTTTCTTT. As protein: CASSQARSINTEAFF.

The chain combines TRBV7-9 with TRBJ2-5; either TRBD1 or TRBD2 may fit D (5 bases each). Per the germline V gene, CDR1 is SEHNR and CDR2 is FQNEAQ (reference sequence). Trimming pared 7 bases from V and 9 bases from J, leaving 24 bases between. CDR3 length equals 15 residues. DNA of the CDR3: TGTGCCAGCACGTCCACCGGGACCCCAGGTCGGGCCCAGTACTTC. Amino acids: CASTSTGTPGRAQYF.

V and J are TRBV6-6 and TRBJ2-1; D tentatively fits TRBD1 or TRBD2 (7 bases each). The germline V gene encodes CDR1 MNHNY and CDR2 SVGAGI (reference sequence). V gave up 7 bases and J gave up 12 bases, with 25 bases separating them. This CDR3 is 15 amino acids long. The DNA of the CDR3 is TGTGCCAGCAACGTGGGGAGGGGGCGCTGGGGTGGGCAGTTCTTC. Translating it yields CASNVGRGRWGGQFF.

At least ten counts were recorded for this clonotype. The J gene is TRBJ2-1, the V gene TRBV7-6; perhaps D is TRBD1 or TRBD2 (6 bases each). Germline V lookup: CDR1 SGHVS, CDR2 FNYEAQ. Trimming removed 5 bases at V and 10 bases at J, with 18 bases between. CDR3 length: 14 amino acids. CDR3: CASSRGPEVGEQFF. For the CDR3, the DNA is TGTGCCAGCAGCCGGGGGCCTGAGGTCGGCGAGCAGTTCTTC. Full variable domain (remainder filled in from reference TRBV7-6 and TRBJ2-1): GAGVSQSPRYKVTKRGQDVALRCDPISGHVSLYWYRQALGQGPEFLTYFNYEAQQDKSGLPNDRFSAERPEGSISTLTIQRTEQRDSAMYRCASSRGPEVGEQFFGPGTRLTVL.

The chain links TRBV27 to TRBJ2-7; 7 positions agree with TRBD1. Germline-derived CDR1 and CDR2 are MNHEY and SMNVEV (reference sequence). CDR3 length equals 14 residues. The CDR3 nucleotides are TGTGCCAACAGTTCTAACAGGGGTTTCGACGAGCAGTACGTC. Translated: CANSSNRGFDEQYV.

This rearrangement joins TRBV9 to TRBJ2-7, with 8 bases identical to TRBD2. This CDR3 is built from 15 residues. J lost 2 bases, V lost 3 bases, and 7 bases had no gene match. The germline V gene encodes CDR1 SGDLS and CDR2 YYNGEE. The CDR3 loop is CASSASGGLTYEQYF. The CDR3 DNA sequence: TGTGCCAGCAGCGCGAGCGGGGGATTAACCTACGAGCAGTACTTC.

Concerning this clonotype itself: A read error is likely, as this CDR3 ends without the conserved phenylalanine or tryptophan. The DNA is left out, because the CDR3 cannot be placed on it with certainty; the CDR3 is given as TCRdb lists it. The chain uses TRBV14 and TRBJ2-5; the table assigns TRBD1, which was not confirmed against the DNA. Germline V gives CDR1 SGHDN, CDR2 FVKESK. 13 amino acids form the CDR3, both terminal residues included. CDR3 protein: CASSQAVGGTLYV.

The rearrangement links TRBV12-3 or TRBV12-4 to TRBJ2-1; 7 bases agree with TRBD2. V lost 6 bases to trimming and J lost 7 bases; unmatched junction nucleotides: 9. This CDR3 has 14 amino acids. The CDR3 sequence: CASRTGGGTNEQFF. Here the CDR3 DNA reads TGTGCCAGCAGAACCGGGGGAGGGACGAATGAGCAGTTCTTC.

The rearrangement joins TRBV27 to TRBJ2-5, with TRBD1 identical over 9 bases. The CDR3 spans 14 residues. Germline CDR1 is MNHEY and CDR2 is SMNVEV (reference sequence). The ends lost 6 bases at V and 5 bases at J; junction bases unmatched: 7. CDR3: CASSLNRGLETQYF. The CDR3 nucleotides read TGTGCCAGCAGCCTAAACAGGGGGCTGGAGACCCAGTACTTC.